The rows below give T cell receptor beta chains drawn from one sample of a study of blood T cell repertoires in COVID-19. Sequenced by immunoSEQ multiplex PCR; TCRdb stores in-frame clones only, minus some. The sample consists of approximately 210,000 clones, 89% of them appearing once. The sample was peripheral blood. The receptors come from a middle-aged woman with acute or convalescent COVID-19. The conserved cysteine and the conserved F or W are not part of the CDR3 here. The D gene is left open where the match is weak.

d_call	v_call	cdr3_aa
TRBD1	TRBV10-3	AISGLGQGLEETQY
NA	TRBV19	ASRGQGGFQPQH
TRBD1	TRBV12-5	ASGLPPDRGLRGVAQY
NA	TRBV27	ASSFNTGVSFGYT
NA	TRBV10-3	AIRSGGSPEAF
TRBD1	TRBV12-3/TRBV12-4	GTGGSGNTIY
NA	TRBV2	ASSGGLGHTEAF
TRBD1	TRBV2	ASSSDRGEGYT
NA	TRBV5-6	ASSLGRHQETQY
NA	TRBV11-2	ASSPPGRGFNSPLH
TRBD1	TRBV2	ASRGQGATVEAF
NA	TRBV14	ASSQSSGISGYT
TRBD1	TRBV15	ATSRDRGTANTEAF
TRBD1	TRBV10-3	AISGRTGVSSYNEQF
NA	TRBV5-8	ASSLEGANEKLF
TRBD1	TRBV11-2	ASRGQGGNTGELF
TRBD1	TRBV12-3/TRBV12-4	ASRRQGRSPLH
NA	TRBV19	ASLKGGGDGYT
NA	TRBV10-1	ASRGTGPAF
NA	TRBV7-9	ASSRQETQY
NA	TRBV7-2	ASSAPPGTGNTIY
NA	TRBV7-6	ASSLSGSGELF
NA	TRBV12-5	ASGLHSTEAF
NA	TRBV5-1	ASSLQYGELF
NA	TRBV29-1	SVERGRPNEQF
NA	TRBV21-1	ASSKKTAYPDRGAVYGYT
NA	TRBV7-2	ASSQGRANYGYT
TRBD1	TRBV3-1/TRBV3-2	ASSQASGTGGGYT
TRBD2	TRBV7-8	ASSINSGVETQY
TRBD1	TRBV9	ASSPRQGFVETQY
NA	TRBV30	AWGEGANYGYT
NA	TRBV27	ASSFSYTDTQY
TRBD1	TRBV5-1	ASSLDRQGLGAF
NA	TRBV25-1	ASSQTGNTEAF
NA	TRBV2	ASSEVGGNTEAF
NA	TRBV7-2	ASSLGGATGYGYT
TRBD1	TRBV3-1/TRBV3-2	ASSPTMGQGKETQY